Sequencing of this TCR beta chain was carried out in a study of blood T cell repertoires in COVID-19. CDR1 and CDR2 from the germline V gene are SGHAT and FQNNGV. The CDR3 sequence is 14 residues long. Trimming at V came to 3 bases and at J to 3 bases, leaving 4 bases not matched to a gene. Repertoires were generated with immunoSEQ multiplex PCR, while TCRdb's copy carries only in-frame clones and drops some. The top ten clones hold 2.9% of a sample with a few hundred thousand clones, roughly 90% of them seen once. Sequenced: peripheral blood. The chain uses TRBV11-2 and TRBJ1-2, with 7 positions matching TRBD1. This sequence originates from a woman under 40 with COVID-19, enrolled during active disease. As DNA, the CDR3 is TGTGCCAGCAGCTTCGAGACAGGGCACTATGGCTACACCTTC. Residues: CASSFETGHYGYTF.